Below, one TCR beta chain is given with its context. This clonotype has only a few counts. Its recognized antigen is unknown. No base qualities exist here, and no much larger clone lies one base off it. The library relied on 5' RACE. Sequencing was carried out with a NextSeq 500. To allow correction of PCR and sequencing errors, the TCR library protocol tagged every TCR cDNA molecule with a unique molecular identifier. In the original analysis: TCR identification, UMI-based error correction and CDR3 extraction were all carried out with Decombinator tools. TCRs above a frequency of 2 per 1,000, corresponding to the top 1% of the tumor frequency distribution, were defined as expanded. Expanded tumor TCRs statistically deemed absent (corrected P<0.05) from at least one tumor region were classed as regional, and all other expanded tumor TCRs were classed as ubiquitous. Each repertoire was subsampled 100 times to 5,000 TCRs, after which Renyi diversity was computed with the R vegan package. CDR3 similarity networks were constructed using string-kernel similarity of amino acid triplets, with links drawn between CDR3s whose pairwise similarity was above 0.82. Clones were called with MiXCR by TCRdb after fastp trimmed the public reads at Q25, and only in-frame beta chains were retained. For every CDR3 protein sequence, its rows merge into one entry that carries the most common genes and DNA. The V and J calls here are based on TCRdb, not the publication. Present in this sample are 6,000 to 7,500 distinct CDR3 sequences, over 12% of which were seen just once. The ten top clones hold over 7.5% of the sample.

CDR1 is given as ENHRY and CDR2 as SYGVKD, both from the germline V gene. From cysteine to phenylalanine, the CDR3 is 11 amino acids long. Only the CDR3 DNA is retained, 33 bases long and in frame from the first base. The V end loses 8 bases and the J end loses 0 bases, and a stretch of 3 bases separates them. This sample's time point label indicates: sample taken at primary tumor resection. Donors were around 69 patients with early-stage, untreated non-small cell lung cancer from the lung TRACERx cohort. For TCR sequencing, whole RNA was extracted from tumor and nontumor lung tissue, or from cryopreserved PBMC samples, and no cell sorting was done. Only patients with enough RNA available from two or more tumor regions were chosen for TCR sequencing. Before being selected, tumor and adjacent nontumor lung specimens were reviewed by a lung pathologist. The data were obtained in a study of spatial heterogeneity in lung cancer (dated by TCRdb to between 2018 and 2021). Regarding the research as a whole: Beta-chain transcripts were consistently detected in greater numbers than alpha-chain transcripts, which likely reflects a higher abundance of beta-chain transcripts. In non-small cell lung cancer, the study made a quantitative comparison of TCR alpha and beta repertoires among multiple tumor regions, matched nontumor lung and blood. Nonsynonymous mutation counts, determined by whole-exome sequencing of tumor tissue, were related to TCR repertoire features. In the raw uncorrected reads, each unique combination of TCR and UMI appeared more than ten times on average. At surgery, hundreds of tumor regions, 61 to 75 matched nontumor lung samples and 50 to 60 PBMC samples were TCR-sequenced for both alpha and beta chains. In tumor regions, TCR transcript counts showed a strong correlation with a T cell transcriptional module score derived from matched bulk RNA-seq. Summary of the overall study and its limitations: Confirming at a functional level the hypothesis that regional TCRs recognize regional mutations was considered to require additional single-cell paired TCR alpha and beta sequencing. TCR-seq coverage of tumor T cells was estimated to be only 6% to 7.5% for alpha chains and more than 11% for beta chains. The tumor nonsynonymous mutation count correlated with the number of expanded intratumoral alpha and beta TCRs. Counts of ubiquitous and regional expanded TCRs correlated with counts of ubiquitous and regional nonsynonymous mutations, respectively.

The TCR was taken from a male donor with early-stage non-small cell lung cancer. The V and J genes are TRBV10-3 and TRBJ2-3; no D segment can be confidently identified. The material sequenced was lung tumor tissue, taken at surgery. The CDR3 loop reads CAIGSTDTQYF. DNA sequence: TGTGCCATCGGAAGCACAGATACGCAGTATTTT.